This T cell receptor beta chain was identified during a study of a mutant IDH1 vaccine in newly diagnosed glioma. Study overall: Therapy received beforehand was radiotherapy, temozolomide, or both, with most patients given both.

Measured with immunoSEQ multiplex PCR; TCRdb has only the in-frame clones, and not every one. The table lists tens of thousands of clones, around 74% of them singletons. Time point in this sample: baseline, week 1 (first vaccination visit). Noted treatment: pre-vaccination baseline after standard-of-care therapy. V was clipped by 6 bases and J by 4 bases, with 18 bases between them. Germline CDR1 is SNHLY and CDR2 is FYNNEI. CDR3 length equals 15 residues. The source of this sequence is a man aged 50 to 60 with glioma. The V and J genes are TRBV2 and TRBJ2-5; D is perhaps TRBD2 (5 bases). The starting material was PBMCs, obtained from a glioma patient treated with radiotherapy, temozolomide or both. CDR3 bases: TGTGCCAGCAGCGAACTAGTATTTCCCCCAGAGACCCAGTACTTC. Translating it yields CASSELVFPPETQYF.